By its share, the clone carrying this T cell receptor (beta chain) is large. The antigen remains unidentified. The data are from a study of TIL therapy for anti-PD-1-resistant metastatic lung cancer. Study-wide results and limits: Patients were highly selected, enriched for treatment-naive, never-smoker and oncogene-addicted cases.

The time point denotes: pre-treatment sample, taken before nivolumab and TIL therapy. Adults with stage 4 NSCLC were enrolled in a phase I trial. This was the immunoSEQ v3 assay. The protocol was immunoSEQ multiplex PCR, while the TCRdb copy is restricted to in-frame clones and leaves out a portion. The table has about 17,000 clones, 83% seen once; the top ten hold approximately 2%. This specimen was blood, taken at baseline. This clonotype originated in a person aged 25-85 years with non-small cell lung cancer.

The CDR3 DNA reads TGCGCCAGCAGCAAACCGGGACATTCTAACGAGCAGTACTTC. Translating gives CASSKPGHSNEQYF. V usage is TRBV4-1 and J usage is TRBJ2-7; D perhaps matches TRBD1 (6 bases). The CDR3 length is 14 residues. The germline CDR1 and CDR2 sequences are MGHRA and YSYEKL. Trimming pared 5 bases from V and 5 bases from J, leaving 16 bases between.